The 8 T cell receptor beta chains presented below share a single source sample, sequenced in a study of T cell responses to AZD1222 COVID-19 vaccine. TCRdb's table, derived via immunoSEQ multiplex PCR, lists solely in-frame clones and lacks some. The sample consists of some 96,000 clones, roughly 91% of them appearing once. The sample consisted of peripheral blood, taken on day 0 of AZD1222 vaccination. These receptors originate from an adult in good health.

The chain has TRBV29-1 and TRBJ2-2; D perhaps matches TRBD2 (6 bases). The CDR3 runs to 15 residues. Between the trimmed V and J ends, which lost 2 bases and 2 bases, there was a span of 12 bases. Germline V gene data show CDR1 as SQVTM and CDR2 as ANQGSEA. CDR3 in amino acids: CSVERGGPNTGELFF. CDR3 nucleotides: TGCAGCGTTGAACGTGGAGGGCCAAACACCGGGGAGCTGTTTTTT.

This clone was picked up one time. This chain uses TRBV5-1 with TRBJ2-7; 8 bases fit TRBD1. CDR3 length: 14 residues. J was trimmed by 3 bases and V by 4 bases; bases with no gene match: 6. Germline V gives CDR1 SGHRS, CDR2 YFSETQ. The CDR3 region is CASSGSTGGYEQYF. DNA of the CDR3: TGCGCCAGCAGCGGTTCCACAGGGGGCTACGAGCAGTACTTC.

The chain has TRBV19 and TRBJ1-1; TRBD1 is a possible D gene (6 bases). The V end lost 5 bases, the J end lost 6 bases, and 10 bases lay between the germline ends. The CDR3 totals 12 residues. Germline V gene lookup returns CDR1 LNHDA and CDR2 SQIVND (reference sequence). Here the CDR3 reads CASSPGGPEAFF. The CDR3, as DNA: TGTGCCAGTAGTCCCGGGGGCCCTGAAGCTTTCTTT. The full variable domain, completed using reference TRBV19 and TRBJ1-1, is DGGITQSPKYLFRKEGQNVTLSCEQNLNHDAMYWYRQDPGQGLRLIYYSQIVNDFQKGDIAEGYSVSREKKESFPLTVTSAQKNPTAFYLCASSPGGPEAFFGQGTRLTVV.

The chain employs TRBV6-1 and TRBJ1-2; 8 bases line up with TRBD1. J was trimmed by 8 bases and V by 3 bases; bases with no gene match: 5. CDR3 length: 13 amino acids. CDR1 is MNHNS and CDR2 is SASEGT in the germline V gene. CDR3 protein: CASSEDRVEGYTF. CDR3 coding DNA: TGTGCCAGCAGTGAGGACAGGGTGGAGGGCTACACCTTC.

The chain joins TRBV9 to TRBJ2-2, with D hard to call. The germline V and J ends were trimmed by 4 bases and 4 bases, with 8 bases remaining between them. CDR1 and CDR2 from the germline V gene are SGDLS and YYNGEE. The CDR3 loop spans 13 amino acids. The CDR3 DNA reads TGTGCCAGCAGCAAAAGAGGCACCGGGGAGCTGTTTTTT. It yields the protein CASSKRGTGELFF.

This chain connects TRBV2 to TRBJ1-5; D is possibly TRBD1 (5 bases). Per the germline V gene, CDR1 is SNHLY and CDR2 is FYNNEI. This CDR3 has 16 amino acids. Trimming left V 8 bases short and J 2 bases short, with 19 bases between. The DNA for the CDR3 is TGTGCCAGCGCATACGACAGCTACTTAGGCAATCAGCCCCAGCATTTT. This encodes CASAYDSYLGNQPQHF.

This chain links TRBV15 with TRBJ2-1; 9 bases agree with TRBD1. The germline V gene has CDR1 LNHNV and CDR2 YYDKDF (reference sequence). This CDR3 has 16 residues. The junction had 11 bases not matched to a gene; V was cut back by 3 bases and J by 8 bases. DNA for the CDR3: TGTGCCACCAGCAGCAGGACAGGGGTGGCCAATTATGAGCAGTTCTTC. Residues: CATSSRTGVANYEQFF. Full variable domain (missing parts from reference TRBV15 and TRBJ2-1): DAMVIQNPRYQVTQFGKPVTLSCSQTLNHNVMYWYQQKSSQAPKLLFHYYDKDFNNEADTPDNFQSRRPNTSFCFLDIRSPGLGDTAMYLCATSSRTGVANYEQFFGPGTRLTVL.

The chain joins TRBV10-2 to TRBJ2-7; D not certain. Trimming cost V 1 base and J 4 bases, with 14 bases left between them. CDR1 is WSHSY, CDR2 SAAADI, per germline. CDR3 length: 15 amino acids. CDR3 sequence reads: CASSELTRWGYEQYF. CDR3 coding DNA: TGCGCCAGCAGTGAGTTGACCCGCTGGGGATACGAGCAGTACTTC.